This TCR beta chain was recorded in a study of response to subunit inactivated influenza vaccine. From germline, CDR1 is SGDLS and CDR2 YYNGEE. This CDR3 spans 18 amino acids. V dropped 1 base and J dropped 0 bases, with 14 bases sitting between them. This clonotype was counted many times. TCRdb fed the RT-PCR reads into MiXCR, producing one record per CDR3 protein. Of 560,000 or so distinct CDR3 sequences listed, 7.6% were seen once; the top ten hold 10% to 15%. The chain links TRBV9 to TRBJ2-6, with D perhaps given as TRBD1 or TRBD2 (5 bases each). Source: PBMCs from blood, taken around 2 years after vaccination. This sequence was found in a man between 50 and 69 years old who received an inactivated influenza vaccine. The CDR3 sequence: CASSVSRDGTSGANVLTF. The CDR3, as DNA: TGTGCCAGCAGCGTAAGCCGGGACGGGACCTCTGGGGCCAACGTCCTGACTTTC.